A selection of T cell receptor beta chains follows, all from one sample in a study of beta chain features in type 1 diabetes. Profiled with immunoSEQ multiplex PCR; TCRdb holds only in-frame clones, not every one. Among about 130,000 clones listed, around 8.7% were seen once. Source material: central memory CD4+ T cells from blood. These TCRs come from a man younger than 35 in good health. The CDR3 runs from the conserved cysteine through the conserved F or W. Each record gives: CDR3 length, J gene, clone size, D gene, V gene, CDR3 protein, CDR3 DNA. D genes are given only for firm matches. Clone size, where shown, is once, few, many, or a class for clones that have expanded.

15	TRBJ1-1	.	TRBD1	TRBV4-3	CASSQPDRDHTEAFF	TGCGCCAGCAGCCAACCGGACAGGGATCACACTGAAGCTTTCTTT
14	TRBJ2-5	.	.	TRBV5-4	CASSLGLDGETQYF	TGTGCCAGCAGCTTGGGACTAGACGGCGAGACCCAGTACTTC
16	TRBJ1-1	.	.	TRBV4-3	CASSQEVAARGTEAFF	TGCGCCAGCAGCCAAGAAGTCGCAGCTCGGGGCACTGAAGCTTTCTTT
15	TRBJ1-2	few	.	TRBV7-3	CASSPSGGGVYGYTF	TGTGCCAGCAGCCCGTCGGGAGGGGGGGTCTATGGCTACACCTTC
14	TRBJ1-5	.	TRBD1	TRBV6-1	CASRLDRANQPQHF	TGTGCCAGCCGACTGGACAGGGCAAATCAGCCCCAGCATTTT
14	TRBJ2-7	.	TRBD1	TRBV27	CASSSAGGFDEQYF	TGTGCCAGCAGTTCGGCAGGGGGCTTCGACGAGCAGTACTTC
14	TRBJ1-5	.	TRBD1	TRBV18	CASSQTGGNQPQHF	TGTGCCAGCTCGCAGACAGGGGGAAATCAGCCCCAGCATTTT
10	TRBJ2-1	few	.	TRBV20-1	CSAGEDEQFF	TGCAGTGCCGGGGAGGATGAGCAGTTCTTC
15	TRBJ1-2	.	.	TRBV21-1	CASSNSRDRVRGYTF	TGTGCCAGCAGCAACAGCCGGGACAGGGTTAGGGGCTACACCTTC
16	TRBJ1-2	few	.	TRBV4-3	CASKHSQAPFLGGYTF	TGCGCCAGCAAACATTCGCAGGCTCCCTTTTTGGGTGGCTACACCTTC
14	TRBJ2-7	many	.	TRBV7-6	CASSSRMAGDEQYF	TGTGCCAGCAGCTCCCGAATGGCAGGCGACGAGCAGTACTTC
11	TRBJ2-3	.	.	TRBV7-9	CASSLLDTQYF	TGTGCCAGCAGCTTACTAGATACGCAGTATTTT
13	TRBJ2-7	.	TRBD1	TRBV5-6	CASSPNRGSAQYF	TGTGCCAGCAGCCCCAACAGGGGATCGGCGCAGTACTTC
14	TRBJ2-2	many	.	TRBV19	CASSMGARTGELFF	TGTGCCAGTAGTATGGGGGCGCGGACCGGGGAGCTGTTTTTT
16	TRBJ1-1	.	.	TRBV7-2	CASSFPPGGANTEAFF	TGTGCCAGCAGCTTTCCCCCGGGGGGGGCGAACACTGAAGCTTTCTTT
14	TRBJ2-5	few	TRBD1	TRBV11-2	CASRSTGGTETQYF	TGTGCCAGCAGGTCGACAGGGGGCACAGAGACCCAGTACTTC
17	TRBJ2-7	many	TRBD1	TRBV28	CASSRPQGAAGLYEQYF	TGTGCCAGCAGCAGACCTCAGGGGGCGGCGGGCTTATACGAGCAGTACTTC
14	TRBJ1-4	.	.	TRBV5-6	CASSYRDVNEKLFF	TGTGCCAGCAGCTACAGGGATGTTAATGAAAAACTGTTTTTT